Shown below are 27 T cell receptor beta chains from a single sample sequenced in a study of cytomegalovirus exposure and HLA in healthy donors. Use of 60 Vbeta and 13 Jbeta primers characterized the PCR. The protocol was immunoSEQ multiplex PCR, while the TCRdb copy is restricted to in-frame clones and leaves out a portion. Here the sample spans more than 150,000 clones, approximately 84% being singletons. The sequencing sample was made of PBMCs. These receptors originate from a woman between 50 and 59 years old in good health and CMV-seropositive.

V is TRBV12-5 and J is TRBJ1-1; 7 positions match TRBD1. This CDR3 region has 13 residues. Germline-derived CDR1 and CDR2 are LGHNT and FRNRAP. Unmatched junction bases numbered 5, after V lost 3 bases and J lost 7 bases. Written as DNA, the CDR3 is TGTGCTAGTGGTTTCCGGGACAGCCTTGAAGCTTTCTTT. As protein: CASGFRDSLEAFF.

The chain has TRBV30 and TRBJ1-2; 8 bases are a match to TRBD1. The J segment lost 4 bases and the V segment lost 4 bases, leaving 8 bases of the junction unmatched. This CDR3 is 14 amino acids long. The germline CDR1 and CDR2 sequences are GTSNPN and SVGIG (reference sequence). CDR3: CAWTLTGGVYGYTF. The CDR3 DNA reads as TGTGCCTGGACCCTTACAGGGGGTGTCTATGGCTACACCTTC.

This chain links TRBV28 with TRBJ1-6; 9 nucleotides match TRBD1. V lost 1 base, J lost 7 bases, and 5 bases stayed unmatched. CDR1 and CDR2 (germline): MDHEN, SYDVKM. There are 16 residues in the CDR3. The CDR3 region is CASSLSRTGANSPLHF. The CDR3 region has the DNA TGTGCCAGCAGTTTATCCCGGACAGGGGCAAATTCACCCCTCCACTTT. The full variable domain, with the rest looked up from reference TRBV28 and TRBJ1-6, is DVKVTQSSRYLVKRTGEKVFLECVQDMDHENMFWYRQDPGLGLRLIYFSYDVKMKEKGDIPEGYSVSREKKERFSLILESASTNQTSMYLCASSLSRTGANSPLHFGNGTRLTVT.

The CDR3 reads CASSLVLIYGQGESEQYF. The CDR3 DNA is TGTGCCAGCAGCTTAGTTCTGATATACGGACAGGGAGAGTCCGAGCAGTACTTC. The chain is built from TRBV11-2 and TRBJ2-5, with 8 bases fitting TRBD1. With the DNA end fitting TRBJ2-7 better, the J assignment may be wrong. The CDR3 spans 18 residues. Germline-derived CDR1 and CDR2 are SGHAT and FQNNGV.

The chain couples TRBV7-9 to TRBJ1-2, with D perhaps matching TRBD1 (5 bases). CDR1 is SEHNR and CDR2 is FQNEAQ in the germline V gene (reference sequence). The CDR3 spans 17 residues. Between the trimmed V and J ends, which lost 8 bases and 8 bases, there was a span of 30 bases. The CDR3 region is CASGLPDGGTPKEGYTF. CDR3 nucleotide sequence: TGTGCCAGCGGGCTCCCGGACGGGGGAACCCCGAAGGAAGGCTACACCTTC.

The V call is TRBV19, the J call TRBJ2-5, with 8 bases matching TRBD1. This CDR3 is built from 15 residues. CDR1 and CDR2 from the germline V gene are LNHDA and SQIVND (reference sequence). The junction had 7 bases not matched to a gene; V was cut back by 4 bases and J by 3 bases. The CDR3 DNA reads TGTGCCAGTAGTAAGAGGACAGGGTGGGAAGAGACCCAGTACTTC. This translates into CASSKRTGWEETQYF.

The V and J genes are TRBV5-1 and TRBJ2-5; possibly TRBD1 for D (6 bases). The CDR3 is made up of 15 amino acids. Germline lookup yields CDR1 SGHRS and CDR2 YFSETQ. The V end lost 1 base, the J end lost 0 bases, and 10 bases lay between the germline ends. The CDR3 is CASSLTGLDQETQYF. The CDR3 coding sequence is TGCGCCAGCAGCTTGACAGGGCTGGACCAAGAGACCCAGTACTTC.

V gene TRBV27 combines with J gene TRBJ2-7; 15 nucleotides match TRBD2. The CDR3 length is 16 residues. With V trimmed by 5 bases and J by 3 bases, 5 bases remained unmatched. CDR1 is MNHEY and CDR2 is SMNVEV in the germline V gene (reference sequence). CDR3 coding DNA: TGTGCCAGCAGTGGGACTAGCGGGAGGATGCTCTACGAGCAGTACTTC. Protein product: CASSGTSGRMLYEQYF.

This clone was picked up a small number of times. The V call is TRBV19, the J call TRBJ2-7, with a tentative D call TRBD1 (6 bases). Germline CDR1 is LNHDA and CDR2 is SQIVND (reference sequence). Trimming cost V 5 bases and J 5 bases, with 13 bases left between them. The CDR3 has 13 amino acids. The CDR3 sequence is CASSPQQGNEQYF. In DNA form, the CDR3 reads TGTGCCAGTAGTCCGCAACAGGGAAACGAGCAGTACTTC. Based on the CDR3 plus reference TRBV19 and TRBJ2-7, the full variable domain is DGGITQSPKYLFRKEGQNVTLSCEQNLNHDAMYWYRQDPGQGLRLIYYSQIVNDFQKGDIAEGYSVSREKKESFPLTVTSAQKNPTAFYLCASSPQQGNEQYFGPGTRLTVT.

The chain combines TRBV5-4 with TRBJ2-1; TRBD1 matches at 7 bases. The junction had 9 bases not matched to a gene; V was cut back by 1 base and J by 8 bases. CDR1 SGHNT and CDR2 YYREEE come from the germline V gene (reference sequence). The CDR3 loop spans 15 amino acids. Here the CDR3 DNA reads TGTGCCAGCAGCTTGAAGAAGGGGGCGTTGGATGAGCAGTTCTTC. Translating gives CASSLKKGALDEQFF.

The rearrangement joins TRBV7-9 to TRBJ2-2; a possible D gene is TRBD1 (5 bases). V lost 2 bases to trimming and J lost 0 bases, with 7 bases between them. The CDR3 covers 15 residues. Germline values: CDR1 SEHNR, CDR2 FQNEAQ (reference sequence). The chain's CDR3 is CASSLLGANTGELFF. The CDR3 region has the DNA TGTGCCAGCAGCTTACTAGGGGCGAACACCGGGGAGCTGTTTTTT.

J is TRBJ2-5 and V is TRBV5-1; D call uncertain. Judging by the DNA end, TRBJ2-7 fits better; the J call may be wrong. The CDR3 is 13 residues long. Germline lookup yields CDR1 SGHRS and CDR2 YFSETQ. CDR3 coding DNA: TGCGCCAGCAGCGCCGAACTTCCCTACGAGCAGTACTTC. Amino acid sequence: CASSAELPYEQYF.

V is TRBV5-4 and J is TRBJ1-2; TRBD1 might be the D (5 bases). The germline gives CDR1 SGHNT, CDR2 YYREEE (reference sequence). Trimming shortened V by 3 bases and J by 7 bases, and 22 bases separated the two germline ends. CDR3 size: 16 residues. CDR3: CASSWSIETGVGGYTF. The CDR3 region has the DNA TGTGCCAGCAGCTGGTCGATAGAGACGGGGGTAGGTGGCTACACCTTC.

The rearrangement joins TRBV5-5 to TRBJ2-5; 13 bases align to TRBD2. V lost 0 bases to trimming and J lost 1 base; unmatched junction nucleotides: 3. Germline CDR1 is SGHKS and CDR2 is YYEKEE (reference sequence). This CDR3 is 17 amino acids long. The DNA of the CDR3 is TGTGCCAGCAGCTTGGATGGACTAGCGGGGGTCCAAGAGACCCAGTACTTC. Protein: CASSLDGLAGVQETQYF.

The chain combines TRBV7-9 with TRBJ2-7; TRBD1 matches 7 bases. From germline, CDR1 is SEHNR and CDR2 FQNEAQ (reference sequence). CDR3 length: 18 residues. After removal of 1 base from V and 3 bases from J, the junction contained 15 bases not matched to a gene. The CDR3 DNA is TGTGCCAGCAGCTTAGATCGCGAACAGGGGTTCAGTTTCTACGAGCAGTACTTC. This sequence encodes CASSLDREQGFSFYEQYF.

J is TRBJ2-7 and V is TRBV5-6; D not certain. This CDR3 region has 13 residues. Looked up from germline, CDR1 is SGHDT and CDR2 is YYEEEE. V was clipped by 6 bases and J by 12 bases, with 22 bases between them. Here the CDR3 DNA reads TGTGCCAGCACCATTGGAAGAGGTACAAGACGGTACTTC. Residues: CASTIGRGTRRYF. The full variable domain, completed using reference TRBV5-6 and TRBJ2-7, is DAGVTQSPTHLIKTRGQQVTLRCSPKSGHDTVSWYQQALGQGPQFIFQYYEEEERQRGNFPDRFSGHQFPNYSSELNVNALLLGDSALYLCASTIGRGTRRYFGPGTRLTVT.

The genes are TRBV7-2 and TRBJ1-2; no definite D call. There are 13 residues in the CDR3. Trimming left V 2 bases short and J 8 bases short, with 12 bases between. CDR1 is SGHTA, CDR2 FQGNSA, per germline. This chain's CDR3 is CASSLRGISGYTF. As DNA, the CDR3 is TGTGCCAGCAGCTTAAGAGGGATTTCAGGCTACACCTTC.

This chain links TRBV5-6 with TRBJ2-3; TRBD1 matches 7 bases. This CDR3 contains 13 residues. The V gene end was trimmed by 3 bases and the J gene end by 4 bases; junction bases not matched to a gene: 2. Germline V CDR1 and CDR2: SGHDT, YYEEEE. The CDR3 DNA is TGTGCCAGCAGCTCAACAGGGGCAGATACGCAGTATTTT. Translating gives CASSSTGADTQYF.

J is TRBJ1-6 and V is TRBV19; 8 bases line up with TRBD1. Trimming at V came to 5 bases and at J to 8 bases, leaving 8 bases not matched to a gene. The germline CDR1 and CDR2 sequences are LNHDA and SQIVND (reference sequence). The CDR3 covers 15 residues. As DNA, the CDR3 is TGTGCCAGTAGTCTCCTGGACAGGGAGGATTCACCCCTCCACTTT. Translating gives CASSLLDREDSPLHF.

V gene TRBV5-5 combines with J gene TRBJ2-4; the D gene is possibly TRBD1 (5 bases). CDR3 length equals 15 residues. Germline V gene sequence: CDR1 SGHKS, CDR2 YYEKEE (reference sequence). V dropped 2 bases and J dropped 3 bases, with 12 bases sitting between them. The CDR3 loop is CASSFARVGKNIQYF. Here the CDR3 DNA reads TGTGCCAGCAGCTTCGCCAGGGTCGGCAAAAACATTCAGTACTTC.

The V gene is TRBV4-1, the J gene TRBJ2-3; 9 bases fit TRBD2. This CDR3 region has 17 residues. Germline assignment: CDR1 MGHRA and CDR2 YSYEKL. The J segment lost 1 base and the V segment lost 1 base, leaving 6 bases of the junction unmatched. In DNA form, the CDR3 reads TGCGCCAGCAGCCAAGGGGGTGCGGGAGGGGGCACAGATACGCAGTATTTT. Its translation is CASSQGGAGGGTDTQYF.

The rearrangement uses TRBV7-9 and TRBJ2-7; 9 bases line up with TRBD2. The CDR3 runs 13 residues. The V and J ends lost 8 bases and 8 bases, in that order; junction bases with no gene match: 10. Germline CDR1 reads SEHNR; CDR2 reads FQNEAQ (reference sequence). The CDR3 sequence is CASQGTSSEKQYF. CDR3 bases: TGTGCCAGCCAAGGGACTAGCTCGGAGAAGCAGTACTTC.

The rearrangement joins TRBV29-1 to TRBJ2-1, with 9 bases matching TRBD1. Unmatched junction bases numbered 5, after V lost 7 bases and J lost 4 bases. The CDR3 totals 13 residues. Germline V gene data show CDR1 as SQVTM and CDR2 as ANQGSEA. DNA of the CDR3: TGCAGCGGAGAGACAGGGGGTTACAATGAGCAGTTCTTC. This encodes CSGETGGYNEQFF.

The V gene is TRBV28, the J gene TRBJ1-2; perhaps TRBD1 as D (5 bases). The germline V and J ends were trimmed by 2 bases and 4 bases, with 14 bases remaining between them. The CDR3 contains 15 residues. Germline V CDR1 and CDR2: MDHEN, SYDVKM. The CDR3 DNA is TGTGCCAGCAGTTTAGAGTATAGGGGTACCTATGGCTACACCTTC. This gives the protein CASSLEYRGTYGYTF.

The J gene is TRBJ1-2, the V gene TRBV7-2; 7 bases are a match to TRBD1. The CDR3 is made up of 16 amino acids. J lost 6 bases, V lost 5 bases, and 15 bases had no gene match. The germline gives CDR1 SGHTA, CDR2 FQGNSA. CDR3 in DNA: TGTGCCAGCAGCCTCCACTCTGGGCAGGGGGTCCATGGCTACACCTTC. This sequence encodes CASSLHSGQGVHGYTF.

CDR3 loop: CASSLARAGAFF. CDR3 bases: TGTGCCAGCAGCTTAGCCCGGGCAGGGGCTTTCTTT. The V call is TRBV11-2, the J call TRBJ1-1; possibly TRBD1 for D (5 bases). This CDR3 is built from 12 residues. Germline assignment: CDR1 SGHAT and CDR2 FQNNGV. Between the trimmed V and J ends, which lost 1 base and 11 bases, there was a span of 11 bases.

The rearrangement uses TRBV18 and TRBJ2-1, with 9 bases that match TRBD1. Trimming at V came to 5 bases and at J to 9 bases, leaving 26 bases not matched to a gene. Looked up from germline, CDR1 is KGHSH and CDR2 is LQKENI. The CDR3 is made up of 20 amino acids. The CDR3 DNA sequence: TGTGCCAGCTCAAAGCTGCGGGACAGGGTACCGCGTGTCCTTTACGGTGAGCAGTTCTTC. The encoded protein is CASSKLRDRVPRVLYGEQFF.